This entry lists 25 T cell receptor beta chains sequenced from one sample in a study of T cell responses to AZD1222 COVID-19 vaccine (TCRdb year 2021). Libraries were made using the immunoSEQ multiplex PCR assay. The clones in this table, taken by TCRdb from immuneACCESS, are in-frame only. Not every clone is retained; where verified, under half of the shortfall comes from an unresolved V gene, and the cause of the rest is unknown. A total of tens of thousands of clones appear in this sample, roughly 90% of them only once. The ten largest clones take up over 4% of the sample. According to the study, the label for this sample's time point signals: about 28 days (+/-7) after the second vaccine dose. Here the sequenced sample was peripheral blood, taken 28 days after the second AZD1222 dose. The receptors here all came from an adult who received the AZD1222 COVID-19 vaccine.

CDR3 bases: TGTGCCAGCAGCTTAGATGCCCAGGCAGAAGCTTTCTTT. Translation: CASSLDAQAEAFF. J is TRBJ1-1 and V is TRBV11-2, with D unclear. V was cut by 0 bases and J by 8 bases, with 10 bases left in between. The CDR3 loop spans 13 amino acids. The germline V gene encodes CDR1 SGHAT and CDR2 FQNNGV.

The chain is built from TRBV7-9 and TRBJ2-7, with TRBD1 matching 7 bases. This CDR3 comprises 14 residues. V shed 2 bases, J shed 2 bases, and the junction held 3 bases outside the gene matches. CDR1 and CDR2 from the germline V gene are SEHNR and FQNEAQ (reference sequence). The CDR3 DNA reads TGTGCCAGCAGCTTAAGCGACAGGGCCTACGAGCAGTACGTC. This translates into CASSLSDRAYEQYV.

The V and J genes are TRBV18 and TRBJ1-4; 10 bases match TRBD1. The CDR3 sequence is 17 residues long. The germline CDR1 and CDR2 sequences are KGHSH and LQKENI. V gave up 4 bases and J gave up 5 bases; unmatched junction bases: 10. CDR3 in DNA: TGTGCCAGCTCACTGCAACCTCCGGGACAGGGGAATGAAAAACTGTTTTTT. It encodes CASSLQPPGQGNEKLFF.

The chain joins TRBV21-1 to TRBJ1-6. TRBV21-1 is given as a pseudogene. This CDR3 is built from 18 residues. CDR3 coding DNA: TGTGCCAGCAGCAAAAGTGGGGGACGCCGTTGGGGTAATTCACCCCTCCACTTT. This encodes CASSKSGGRRWGNSPLHF.

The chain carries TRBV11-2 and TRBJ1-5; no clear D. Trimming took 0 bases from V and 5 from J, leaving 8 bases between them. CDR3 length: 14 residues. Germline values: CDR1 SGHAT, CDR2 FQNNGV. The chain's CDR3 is CASSLDRLDQPQHF. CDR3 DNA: TGTGCCAGCAGCTTAGATCGCCTCGATCAGCCCCAGCATTTT.

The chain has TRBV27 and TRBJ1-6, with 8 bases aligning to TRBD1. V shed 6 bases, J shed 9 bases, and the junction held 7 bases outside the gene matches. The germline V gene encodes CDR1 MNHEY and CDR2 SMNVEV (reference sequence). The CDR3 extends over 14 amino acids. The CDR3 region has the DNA TGTGCCAGCAGCCCCGGGACAGGCATTTCACCCCTCCACTTT. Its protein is CASSPGTGISPLHF.

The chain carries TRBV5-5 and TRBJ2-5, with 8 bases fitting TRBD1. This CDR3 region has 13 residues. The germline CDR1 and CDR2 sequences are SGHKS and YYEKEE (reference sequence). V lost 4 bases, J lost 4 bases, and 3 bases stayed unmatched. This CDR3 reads CASSPDRVETQYF. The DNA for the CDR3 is TGTGCCAGCAGCCCGGACAGGGTAGAGACCCAGTACTTC.

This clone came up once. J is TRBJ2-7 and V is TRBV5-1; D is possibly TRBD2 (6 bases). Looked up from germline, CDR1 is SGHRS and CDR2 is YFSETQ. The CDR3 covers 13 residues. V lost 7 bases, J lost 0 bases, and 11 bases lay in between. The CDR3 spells CASEDGSSYEQYF. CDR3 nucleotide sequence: TGCGCCAGCGAGGACGGGAGCTCCTACGAGCAGTACTTC. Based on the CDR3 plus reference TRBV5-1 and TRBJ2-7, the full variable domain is KAGVTQTPRYLIKTRGQQVTLSCSPISGHRSVSWYQQTPGQGLQFLFEYFSETQRNKGNFPGRFSGRQFSNSRSEMNVSTLELGDSALYLCASEDGSSYEQYFGPGTRLTVT.

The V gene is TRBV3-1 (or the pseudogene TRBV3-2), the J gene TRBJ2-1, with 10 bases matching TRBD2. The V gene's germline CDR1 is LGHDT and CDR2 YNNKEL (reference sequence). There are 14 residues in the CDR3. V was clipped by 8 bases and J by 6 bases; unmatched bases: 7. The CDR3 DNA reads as TGTGCCAGCGGGCTAGCGGGGGTTTTCAATGAGCAGTTCTTC. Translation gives CASGLAGVFNEQFF.

CDR3: CASSVTWTGGRNQPQHF. In DNA form, the CDR3 reads TGTGCCAGCAGTGTTACTTGGACAGGGGGCAGGAATCAGCCCCAGCATTTT. The gene calls are TRBV27 and TRBJ1-5; 11 nucleotides align to TRBD1. The ends lost 5 bases at V and 4 bases at J; junction bases unmatched: 10. Germline V CDR1 and CDR2: MNHEY, SMNVEV (reference sequence). The CDR3 consists of 17 residues.

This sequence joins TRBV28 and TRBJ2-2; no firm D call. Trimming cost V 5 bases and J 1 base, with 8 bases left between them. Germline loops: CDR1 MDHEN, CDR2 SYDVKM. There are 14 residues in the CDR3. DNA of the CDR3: TGTGCCAGCAGTCTAGGGTGGAACACCGGGGAGCTGTTTTTT. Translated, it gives CASSLGWNTGELFF.

CDR3 nucleotide sequence: TGTGCCAGCAGTGAAGCCCCCTACAATGAGCAGTTCTTC. Amino acids: CASSEAPYNEQFF. This rearrangement joins TRBV2 to TRBJ2-1; D is unresolved. This CDR3 has 13 amino acids. Germline V lookup: CDR1 SNHLY, CDR2 FYNNEI. Trimming cost V 0 bases and J 2 bases, with 2 bases left between them.

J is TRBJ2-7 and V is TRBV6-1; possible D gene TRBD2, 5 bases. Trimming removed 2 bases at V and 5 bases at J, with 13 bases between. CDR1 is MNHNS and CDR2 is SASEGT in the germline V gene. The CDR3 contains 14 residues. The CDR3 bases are TGTGCCAGCAGTGAATTTGGAAACGGGAACGAGCAGTACGTC. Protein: CASSEFGNGNEQYV.

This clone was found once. Written as DNA, the CDR3 is TGTGCCAGCAGCTCAGGGACAGTAGAGCAGTACGTC. It yields the protein CASSSGTVEQYV. The chain has TRBV11-2 and TRBJ2-7; TRBD1 matches at 7 bases. Per the germline V gene, CDR1 is SGHAT and CDR2 is FQNNGV. Trimming took 4 bases from V and 7 from J; bases not matched to a gene: 4. This CDR3 contains 12 residues.

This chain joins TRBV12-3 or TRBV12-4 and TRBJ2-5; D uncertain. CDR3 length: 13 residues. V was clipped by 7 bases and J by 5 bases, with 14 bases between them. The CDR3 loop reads CASTSGVRETQYF. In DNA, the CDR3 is TGTGCCAGCACCAGTGGGGTCAGGGAGACCCAGTACTTC.

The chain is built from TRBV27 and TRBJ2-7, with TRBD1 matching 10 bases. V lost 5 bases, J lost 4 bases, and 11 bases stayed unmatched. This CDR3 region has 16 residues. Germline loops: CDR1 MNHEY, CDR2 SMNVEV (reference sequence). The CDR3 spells CASSPNKDRGGYEQYF. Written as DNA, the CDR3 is TGTGCCAGCAGTCCAAATAAGGACAGGGGGGGGTACGAGCAGTACTTC.

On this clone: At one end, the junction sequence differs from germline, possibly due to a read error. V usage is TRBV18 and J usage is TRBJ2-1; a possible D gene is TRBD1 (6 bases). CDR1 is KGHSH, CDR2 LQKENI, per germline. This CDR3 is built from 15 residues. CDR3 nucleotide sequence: TGTGCCAGCTCTCCACAGGGATTAACGGGCAATGAGCAGTTCTTC. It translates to CASSPQGLTGNEQFF.

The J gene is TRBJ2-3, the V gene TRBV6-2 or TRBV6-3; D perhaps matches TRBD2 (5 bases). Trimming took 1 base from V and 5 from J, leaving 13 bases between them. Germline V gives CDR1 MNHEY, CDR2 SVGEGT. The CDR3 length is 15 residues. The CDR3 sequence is CASSYFAVREDTQYF. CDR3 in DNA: TGTGCCAGCAGTTACTTTGCGGTGAGGGAAGATACGCAGTATTTT.

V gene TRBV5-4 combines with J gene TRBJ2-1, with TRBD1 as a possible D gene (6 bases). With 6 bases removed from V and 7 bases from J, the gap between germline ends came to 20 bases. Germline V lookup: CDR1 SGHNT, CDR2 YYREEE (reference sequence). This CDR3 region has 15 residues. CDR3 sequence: CASIGHRQGKNEQFF. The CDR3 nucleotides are TGTGCCAGCATTGGACATCGGCAGGGGAAAAATGAGCAGTTCTTC.

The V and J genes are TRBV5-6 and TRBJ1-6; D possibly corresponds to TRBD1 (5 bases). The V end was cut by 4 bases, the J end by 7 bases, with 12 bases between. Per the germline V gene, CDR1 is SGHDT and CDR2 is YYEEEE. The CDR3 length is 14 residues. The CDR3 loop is CASSQGRINSPLHF. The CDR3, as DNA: TGTGCCAGCAGCCAGGGACGCATAAATTCACCCCTCCACTTT.

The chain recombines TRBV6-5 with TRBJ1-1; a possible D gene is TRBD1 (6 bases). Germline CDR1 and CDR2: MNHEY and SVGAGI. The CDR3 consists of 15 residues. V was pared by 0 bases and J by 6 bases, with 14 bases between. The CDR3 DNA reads TGTGCCAGCAGTTACTCGGTACAGGGTTTGCCTGAAGCTTTCTTT. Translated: CASSYSVQGLPEAFF.

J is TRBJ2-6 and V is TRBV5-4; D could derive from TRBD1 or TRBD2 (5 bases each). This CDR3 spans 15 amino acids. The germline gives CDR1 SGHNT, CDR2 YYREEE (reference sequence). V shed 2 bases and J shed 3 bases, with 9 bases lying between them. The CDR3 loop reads CASSFRGDGANVLTF. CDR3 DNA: TGTGCCAGCAGCTTTCGAGGGGATGGGGCCAACGTCCTGACTTTC.

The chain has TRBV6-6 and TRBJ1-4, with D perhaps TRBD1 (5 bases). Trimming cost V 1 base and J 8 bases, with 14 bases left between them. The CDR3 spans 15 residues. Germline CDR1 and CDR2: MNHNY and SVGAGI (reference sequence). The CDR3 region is CASSYLGRGGEKLFF. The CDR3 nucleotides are TGTGCCAGCAGTTACTTGGGTAGGGGTGGAGAAAAACTGTTTTTT.

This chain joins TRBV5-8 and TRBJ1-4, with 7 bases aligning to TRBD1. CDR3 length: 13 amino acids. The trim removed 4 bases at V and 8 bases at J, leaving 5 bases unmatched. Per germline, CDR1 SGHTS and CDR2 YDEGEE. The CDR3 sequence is CASSPYRGEKLFF. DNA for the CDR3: TGTGCCAGCAGCCCATACAGGGGCGAAAAACTGTTTTTT.

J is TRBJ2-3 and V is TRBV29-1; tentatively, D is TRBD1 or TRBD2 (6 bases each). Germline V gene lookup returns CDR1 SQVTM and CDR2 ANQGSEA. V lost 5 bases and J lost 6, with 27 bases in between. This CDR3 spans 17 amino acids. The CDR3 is CSVLGGTRLFSSDTQYF. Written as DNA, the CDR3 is TGCAGCGTTTTGGGCGGGACACGCCTCTTTTCGTCGGATACGCAGTATTTT.